The 12 T cell receptor beta chains listed next were all sequenced from one sample in a study of shared clonotypes between healthy human individuals (TCRdb year 2020). The method behind the library was the immunoSEQ multiplex PCR assay. The clones in this table, taken by TCRdb from immuneACCESS, are in-frame only. Not every clone is retained; where verified, under half of the shortfall comes from an unresolved V gene, and the cause of the rest is unknown. The sample table contains hundreds of thousands of clones; only one count was recorded for about 80% of them. The leading ten clones occupy 9.5% to 15% of the sample. Material for sequencing was PBMCs. The receptors stem from a woman aged 40 to 55 in good health. Some clones in this sample may be carry-over from other donors' samples.

The chain joins TRBV6-6 to TRBJ2-5; 11 bases are a match to TRBD2. Trimming removed 8 bases from V and 3 bases from J; junction bases left unmatched: 5. The CDR3 has 14 residues. Germline V gene data show CDR1 as MNHNY and CDR2 as SVGAGI (reference sequence). The CDR3 spells CASADSGREETQYF. The CDR3 nucleotides are TGTGCCAGCGCAGATAGCGGGAGGGAAGAGACCCAGTACTTC.

A note on this clone: Sequence at one end of the junction differs from germline and may be a read error. Other DNA sequences in this specimen translate into the identical CDR3. The rearrangement uses TRBV7-7 and TRBJ2-1; TRBD2 agrees at 10 bases. Germline V gene lookup returns CDR1 SSHAT and CDR2 FNYEAQ (reference sequence). The CDR3 consists of 14 residues. CDR3 sequence (DNA): TGTGCCAGCAGCCTAGCGGGAGACCACAATGAGCAGTTCTTC. As protein: CASSLAGDHNEQFF.

V gene TRBV18 combines with J gene TRBJ1-3; D not resolved. The CDR3 extends over 18 amino acids. V was clipped by 2 bases and J by 0 bases, with 17 bases between them. Germline lookup yields CDR1 KGHSH and CDR2 LQKENI. The CDR3 sequence: CASSPNSGAAVSGNTIYF. CDR3 nucleotide sequence: TGTGCCAGCTCACCAAATTCGGGCGCAGCCGTCTCTGGAAACACCATATATTTT.

V usage is TRBV10-3 and J usage is TRBJ2-2, with D hard to call. The CDR3 is 12 residues long. Germline V gene lookup returns CDR1 ENHRY and CDR2 SYGVKD. Trimming removed 11 bases at V and 6 bases at J, with 13 bases between. In nucleotides, the CDR3 is TGTGCCTCCCGCGGCGCCCCCGGGGAGCTGTTTTTT. Translating gives CASRGAPGELFF.

A few counts support this clone. A much larger clone differs from this one at a single base, so this may be a read error. Other DNA sequences within the sample encode an identical CDR3. The genes are TRBV18 and TRBJ1-1; D not resolved. The CDR3 has 14 residues. Trimming took 6 bases from V and 0 from J, leaving 11 bases between them. CDR1 and CDR2 from the germline V gene are KGHSH and LQKENI. CDR3: CASSAEFVNTEAFF. Written as DNA, the CDR3 is TGTGCCAGCTCCGCCGAATTCGTGAACACTGAAGCTTTCTTT.

The chain uses TRBV5-1 and TRBJ2-7, with a possible D match to TRBD1 (6 bases). Germline V lookup: CDR1 SGHRS, CDR2 YFSETQ. The CDR3 runs to 15 residues. The V and J ends lost 1 base and 4 bases respectively, with 15 bases between them. The CDR3 protein is CASSLRSGRGYEQYF. In nucleotides, the CDR3 is TGCGCCAGCAGCTTGCGGTCAGGCAGGGGTTACGAGCAGTACTTC.

The J gene is TRBJ2-5, the V gene TRBV30; D uncertain. V dropped 1 base and J dropped 7 bases, with 10 bases sitting between them. This CDR3 is built from 12 residues. CDR1 GTSNPN and CDR2 SVGIG come from the germline V gene (reference sequence). CDR3 sequence reads: CAWSEVLGTQYF. The CDR3 region has the DNA TGTGCCTGGAGTGAGGTTTTAGGGACCCAGTACTTC. The entire variable domain, with the rest obtained from reference TRBV30 and TRBJ2-5, is as follows: SQTIHQWPATLVQPVGSPLSLECTVEGTSNPNLYWYRQAAGRGLQLLFYSVGIGQISSEVPQNLSASRPQDRQFILSSKKLLLSDSGFYLCAWSEVLGTQYFGPGTRLLVL.

This rearrangement joins TRBV7-8 to TRBJ2-3, with a tentative D call TRBD2 (5 bases). Trimming pared 3 bases from V and 0 bases from J, leaving 7 bases between. Germline lookup yields CDR1 SGHVS and CDR2 FQNEAQ. This CDR3 has 14 amino acids. The CDR3, as DNA: TGTGCCAGCAGCTTGTGGGAGAGCACAGATACGCAGTATTTT. It specifies CASSLWESTDTQYF.

The V gene is TRBV5-1, the J gene TRBJ1-5, with D perhaps TRBD1 (6 bases). Germline assignment: CDR1 SGHRS and CDR2 YFSETQ. The CDR3 covers 15 residues. The germline V and J ends were trimmed by 4 bases and 5 bases, with 16 bases remaining between them. This CDR3 is CASSPNTGSDQPQHF. DNA of the CDR3: TGCGCCAGCAGCCCTAACACAGGGTCGGATCAGCCCCAGCATTTT.

The chain has TRBV5-6 and TRBJ2-4; 8 positions match TRBD1. The J segment lost 1 base and the V segment lost 1 base, leaving 13 bases of the junction unmatched. The CDR3 has 19 amino acids. Germline V gives CDR1 SGHDT, CDR2 YYEEEE. The CDR3, as DNA: TGTGCCAGCAGCTTGACCCTTGGACAGGGAGTGGGGGCCAAAAACATTCAGTACTTC. Its protein is CASSLTLGQGVGAKNIQYF.

The chain combines TRBV29-1 with TRBJ2-7; D gene ambiguous. The CDR3 consists of 13 residues. The ends were cut back, 8 bases at V and 0 bases at J, with 14 bases in the middle. Per the germline V gene, CDR1 is SQVTM and CDR2 is ANQGSEA. This chain's CDR3 is CSPSHYSSYEQYF. The CDR3 DNA sequence: TGCAGCCCCTCGCACTATAGCTCCTACGAGCAGTACTTC.

In its sample, this clone was seen a few times. A much larger clonotype is one base distant, so this may be a read error. The same CDR3 is also encoded by other DNA sequences in this sample. The chain uses TRBV2 and TRBJ1-1, with no clear D. V lost 2 bases, J lost 1 base, and 5 bases lay in between. The germline CDR1 and CDR2 sequences are SNHLY and FYNNEI. The CDR3 totals 13 residues. The CDR3 DNA reads as TGTGCCAGCAGTGAACAACCGAACACTGAAGCTTTCTTT. Its protein product is CASSEQPNTEAFF.